This section outlines one T cell receptor (beta chain) sequence together with its context. PCR was performed using 60 Vbeta and 13 Jbeta primers. Using immunoSEQ multiplex PCR, the repertoire was profiled, and TCRdb retains in-frame clones only, with some absent. The table shows 220,000 or so clones, with 70% to 80% occurring only once. All donors participated as healthy donors of bone marrow. This entry is derived from a study of cytomegalovirus exposure and HLA in healthy donors. Sequencing was carried out using PBMCs. The sequence was collected from a male donor in good health and CMV-seronegative.

The CDR3 reads CASSQDRGNYEQYF. The CDR3 DNA reads TGTGCCAGCAGCCAAGATAGAGGGAACTACGAGCAGTACTTC. The genes are TRBV14 and TRBJ2-5; maybe TRBD2 (5 bases). The J call is uncertain, as TRBJ2-7 better fits the DNA end. Germline values: CDR1 SGHDN, CDR2 FVKESK. This CDR3 is 14 amino acids long.